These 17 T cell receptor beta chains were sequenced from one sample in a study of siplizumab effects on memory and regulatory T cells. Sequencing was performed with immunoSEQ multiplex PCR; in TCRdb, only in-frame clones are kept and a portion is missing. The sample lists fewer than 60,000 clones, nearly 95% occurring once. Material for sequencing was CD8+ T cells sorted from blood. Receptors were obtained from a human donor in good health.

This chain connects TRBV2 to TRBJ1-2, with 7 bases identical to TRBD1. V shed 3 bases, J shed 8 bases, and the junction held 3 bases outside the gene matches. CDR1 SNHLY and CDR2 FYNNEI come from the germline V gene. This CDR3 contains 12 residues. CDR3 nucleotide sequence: TGTGCCAGCAGTGATGGGACAGAAGGCTACACCTTC. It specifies CASSDGTEGYTF.

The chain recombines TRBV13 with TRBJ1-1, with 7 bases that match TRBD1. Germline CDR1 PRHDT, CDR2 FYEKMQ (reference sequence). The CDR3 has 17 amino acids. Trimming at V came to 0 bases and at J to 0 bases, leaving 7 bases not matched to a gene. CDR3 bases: TGTGCCAGCAGCTTAGGCGCAGGGACAGCCCTGAACACTGAAGCTTTCTTT. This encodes CASSLGAGTALNTEAFF.

The CDR3 protein is CASSIDPEDYEQYF. The CDR3 DNA is TGTGCCAGTAGTATAGATCCTGAAGACTACGAGCAGTACTTC. The chain combines TRBV19 with TRBJ2-7; the D is unclear. V was clipped by 0 bases and J by 3 bases, with 9 bases between them. From germline, CDR1 is LNHDA and CDR2 SQIVND (reference sequence). This CDR3 spans 14 amino acids.

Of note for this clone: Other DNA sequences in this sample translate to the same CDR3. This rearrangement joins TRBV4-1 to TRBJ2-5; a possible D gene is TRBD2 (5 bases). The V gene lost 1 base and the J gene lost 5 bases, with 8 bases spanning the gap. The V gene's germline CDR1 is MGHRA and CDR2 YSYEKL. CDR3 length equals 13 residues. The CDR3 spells CASSQVGGETQYF. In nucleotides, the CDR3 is TGCGCCAGCAGCCAAGTCGGCGGGGAGACCCAGTACTTC.

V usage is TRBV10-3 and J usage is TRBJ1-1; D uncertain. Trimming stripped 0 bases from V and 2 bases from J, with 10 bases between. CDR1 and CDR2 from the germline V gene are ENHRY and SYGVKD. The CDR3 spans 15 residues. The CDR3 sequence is CAISESATSNTEAFF. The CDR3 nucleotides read TGTGCCATCAGTGAGTCGGCCACAAGCAACACTGAAGCTTTCTTT.

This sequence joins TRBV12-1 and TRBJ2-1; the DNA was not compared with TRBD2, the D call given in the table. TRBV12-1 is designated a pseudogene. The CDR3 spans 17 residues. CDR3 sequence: CASSFSGGEGVYNEQFF. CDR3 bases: TGTGCCAGCAGCTTTTCCGGAGGGGAAGGGGTTTACAATGAGCAGTTCTTC.

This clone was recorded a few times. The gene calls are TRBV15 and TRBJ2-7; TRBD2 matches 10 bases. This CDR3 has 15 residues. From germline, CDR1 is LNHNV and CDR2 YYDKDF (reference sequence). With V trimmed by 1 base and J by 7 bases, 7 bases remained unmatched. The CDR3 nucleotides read TGTGCCACCAGCAGAGCAGCGGGAGGGCTATGGGAGCAGTACTTC. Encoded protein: CATSRAAGGLWEQYF.

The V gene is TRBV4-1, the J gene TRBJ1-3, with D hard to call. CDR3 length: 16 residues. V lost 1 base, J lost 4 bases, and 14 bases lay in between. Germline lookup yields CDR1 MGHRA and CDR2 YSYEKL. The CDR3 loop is CASSQALTQFGNTIYF. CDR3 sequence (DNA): TGCGCCAGCAGCCAAGCCTTGACCCAGTTCGGAAACACCATATATTTT.

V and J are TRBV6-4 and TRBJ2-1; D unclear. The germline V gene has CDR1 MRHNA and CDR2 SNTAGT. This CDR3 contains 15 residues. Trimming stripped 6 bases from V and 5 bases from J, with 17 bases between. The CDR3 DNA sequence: TGTGCCAGCAGGGCTCGTCGGAGACCAAACAATGAGCAGTTCTTC. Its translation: CASRARRRPNNEQFF.

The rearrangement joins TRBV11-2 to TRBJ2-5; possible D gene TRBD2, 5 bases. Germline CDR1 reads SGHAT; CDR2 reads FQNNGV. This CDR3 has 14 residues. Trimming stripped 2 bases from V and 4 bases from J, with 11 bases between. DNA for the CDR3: TGTGCCAGCAGCTTAAATGTAGAGGGAGAGACCCAGTACTTC. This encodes CASSLNVEGETQYF.

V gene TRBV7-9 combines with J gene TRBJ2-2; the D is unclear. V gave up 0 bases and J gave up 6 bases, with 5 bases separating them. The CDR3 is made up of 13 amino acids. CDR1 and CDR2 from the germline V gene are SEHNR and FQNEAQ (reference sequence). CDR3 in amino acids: CASSLALSGELFF. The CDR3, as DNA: TGTGCCAGCAGCTTAGCTTTGTCCGGGGAGCTGTTTTTT.

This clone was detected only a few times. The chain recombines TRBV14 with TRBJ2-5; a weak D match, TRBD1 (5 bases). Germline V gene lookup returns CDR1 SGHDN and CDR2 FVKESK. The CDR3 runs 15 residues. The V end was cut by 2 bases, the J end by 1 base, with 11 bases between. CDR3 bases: TGTGCCAGCAGCCAACGGAGTAGGGGCCAAGAGACCCAGTACTTC. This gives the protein CASSQRSRGQETQYF.

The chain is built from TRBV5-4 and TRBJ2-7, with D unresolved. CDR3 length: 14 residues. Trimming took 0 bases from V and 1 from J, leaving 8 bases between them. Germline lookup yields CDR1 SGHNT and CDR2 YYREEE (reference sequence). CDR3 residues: CASSLVGKSYEQYF. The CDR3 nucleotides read TGTGCCAGCAGCTTGGTGGGAAAATCCTACGAGCAGTACTTC.

CDR3 DNA sequence: TGTGCCAGCAGTACAAGACAGGGGCGAATATGGGGCACTGAAGCTTTCTTT. It is translated as CASSTRQGRIWGTEAFF. The chain employs TRBV28 and TRBJ1-1; 8 positions agree with TRBD1. V was pared by 5 bases and J by 4 bases, with 15 bases of the junction left unmatched. Germline CDR1 reads MDHEN; CDR2 reads SYDVKM. The CDR3 extends over 17 amino acids.

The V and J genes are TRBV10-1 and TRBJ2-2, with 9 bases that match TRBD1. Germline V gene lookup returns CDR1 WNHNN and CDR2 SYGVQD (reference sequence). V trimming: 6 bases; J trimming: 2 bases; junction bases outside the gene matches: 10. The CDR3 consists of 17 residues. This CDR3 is CASSEGQGEGNTGELFF. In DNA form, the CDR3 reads TGCGCCAGCAGCGAGGGACAGGGAGAGGGAAACACCGGGGAGCTGTTTTTT.

The CDR3 DNA reads TGCAGCGTTGAACAGGGGGCGGGGGACTATGGCTACACCTTC. Protein sequence: CSVEQGAGDYGYTF. V usage is TRBV29-1 and J usage is TRBJ1-2; 8 bases are a match to TRBD1. In germline, CDR1 is SQVTM, CDR2 ANQGSEA. The CDR3 length is 14 residues. Germline trimming cut 2 bases from V and 3 bases from J; bases unmatched to any gene: 5. Filled out from reference TRBV29-1 and TRBJ1-2, the complete variable domain reads SAVISQKPSRDICQRGTSLTIQCQVDSQVTMMFWYRQQPGQSLTLIATANQGSEATYESGFVIDKFPISRPNLTFSTLTVSNMSPEDSSIYLCSVEQGAGDYGYTFGSGTRLTVV.

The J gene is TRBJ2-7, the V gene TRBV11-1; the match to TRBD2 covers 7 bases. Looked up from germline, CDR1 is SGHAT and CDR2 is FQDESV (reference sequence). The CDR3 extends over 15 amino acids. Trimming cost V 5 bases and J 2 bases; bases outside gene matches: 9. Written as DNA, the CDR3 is TGTGCCAGCAGCCCTGAAGCGGGATCCCCCTACGAGCAGTACTTC. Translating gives CASSPEAGSPYEQYF.